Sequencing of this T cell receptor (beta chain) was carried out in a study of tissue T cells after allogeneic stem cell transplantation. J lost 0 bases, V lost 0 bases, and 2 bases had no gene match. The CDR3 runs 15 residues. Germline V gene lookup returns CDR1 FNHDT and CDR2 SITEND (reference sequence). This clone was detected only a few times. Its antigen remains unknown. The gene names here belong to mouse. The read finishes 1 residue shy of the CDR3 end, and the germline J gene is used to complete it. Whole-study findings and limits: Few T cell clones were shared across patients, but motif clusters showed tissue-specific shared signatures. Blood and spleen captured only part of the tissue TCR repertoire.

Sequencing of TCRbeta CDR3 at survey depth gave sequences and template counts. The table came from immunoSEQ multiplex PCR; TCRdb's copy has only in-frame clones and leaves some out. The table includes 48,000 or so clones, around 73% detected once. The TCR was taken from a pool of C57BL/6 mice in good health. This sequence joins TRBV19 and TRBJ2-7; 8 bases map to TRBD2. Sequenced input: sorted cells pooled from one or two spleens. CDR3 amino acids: CASSIGTGSSYEQYF. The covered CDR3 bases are TGTGCCAGCAGTATAGGGACTGGGAGCTCCTATGAACAGTAC.